This T cell receptor (beta chain) was recovered during a study of regulatory T cells in long-lasting Graves disease. General study findings and limits: Thyroid tissue was not sampled; only peripheral blood was.

Building the TCR beta libraries relied on iRepertoire HTBI primers, and CDR3 regions underwent Arm-PCR. TCRdb reprocessed the multiplex PCR reads with MiXCR, giving one entry per CDR3 protein. The table lists 400,000 to 550,000 distinct CDR3 sequences, under 15% of them singletons, with 16% in the top ten. A note on this clonotype: Its antigen is undetermined.

Time point: newly diagnosed GD, antithyroid drugs for less than 3 months. The TCR library was made from RNA extracted from PBMCs. CDR1 KGHDR and CDR2 SFDVKD come from the germline V gene. The length of the CDR3 is 14 residues. J lost 4 bases, V lost 9 bases, and 9 bases had no gene match. These data were also reused for a study on T cells in Graves' hyperthyroidism and ophthalmopathy. That paper states: When the TCR CDR3 underwent first-round RT-PCR, the HTBI primer set was used.

The clonotype was recovered from a woman aged 25 to 45 with Graves disease. The specimen comprised peripheral blood mononuclear cells (PBMCs), sampled at new diagnosis, from a patient treated with antithyroid drugs. The chain employs TRBV24-1 and TRBJ2-5; 8 nucleotides agree with TRBD1. The CDR3 DNA sequence: TGTGCCACCTCGGACAGGGTGTGGGGAGAGACCCAGTACTTC. Protein sequence: CATSDRVWGETQYF.